This T cell receptor (beta chain) was sequenced in a study of T cells in Graves' hyperthyroidism and ophthalmopathy. Whole-study findings and limits: Among clonotypes expanded in thyroid above 0.001, most were also found in blood. In the analysis, a 13 V-J model separated ophthalmopathy from stable hyperthyroidism.

Each diagnosis drew on symptoms, thyroxine, TRAb, thyroid ultrasound and orbital computed tomography findings. The CDR3 is 11 residues long. Trimming shortened V by 8 bases and J by 9 bases, and 13 bases separated the two germline ends. The germline gives CDR1 MNHNS, CDR2 SASEGT. This clonotype was observed at least ten times. Its antigen is not identified. The source material, RNA transcripts, was used to amplify TCR beta CDR3 regions. Initially, a first-round RT-PCR of the TCR CDR3 employed the HTBI primer set. TCRdb redid the calling of the multiplex PCR reads with MiXCR, one entry per CDR3 protein. This repertoire shows around 240,000 distinct CDR3 sequences, less than 20% found once; its top ten account for more than 25%.

Sequencing input: blood. The V call is TRBV6-1, the J call TRBJ1-1; perhaps TRBD1 as D (5 bases). This TCR was recovered from a woman aged 18-29 years with Graves' ophthalmopathy. CDR3 DNA: TGTGCCAGCCTCCAGGGATTACAAGCTTTCTTT. Protein: CASLQGLQAFF.